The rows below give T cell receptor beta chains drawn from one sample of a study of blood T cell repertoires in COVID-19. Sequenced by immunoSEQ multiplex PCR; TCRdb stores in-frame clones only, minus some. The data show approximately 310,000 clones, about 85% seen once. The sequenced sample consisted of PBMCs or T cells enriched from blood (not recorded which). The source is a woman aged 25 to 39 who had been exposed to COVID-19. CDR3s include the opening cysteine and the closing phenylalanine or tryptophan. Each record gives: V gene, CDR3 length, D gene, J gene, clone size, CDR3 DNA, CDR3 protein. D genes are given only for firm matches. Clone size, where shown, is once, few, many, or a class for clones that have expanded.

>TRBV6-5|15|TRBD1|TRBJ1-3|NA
TGTGCCAGCAGTCGGGACAGGGCGGCGGGAAACACCATATATTTT
CASSRDRAAGNTIYF
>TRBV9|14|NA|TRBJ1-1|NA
TGTGCCAGCAGCCTCTCCTCAGTGAACACTGAAGCTTTCTTT
CASSLSSVNTEAFF
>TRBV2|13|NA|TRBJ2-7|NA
TGTGCCAGCAGTGTTGGGCTGAACTACGAGCAGTACTTC
CASSVGLNYEQYF
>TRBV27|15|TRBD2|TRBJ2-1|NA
TGTGCCAGCAGTTCGGGACTAGCGGGATTCAATGAGCAGTTCTTC
CASSSGLAGFNEQFF
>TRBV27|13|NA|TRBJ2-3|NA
TGTGCCAGCAGTTTCCAGACAGCAGATACGCAGTATTTT
CASSFQTADTQYF
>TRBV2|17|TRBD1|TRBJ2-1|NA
TGTGCCAGCAGACAAGCCGAGACAGGGGGGAGCAACAATGAGCAGTTCTTC
CASRQAETGGSNNEQFF
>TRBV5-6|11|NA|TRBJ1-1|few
TGTGCCAGCAGCTTGGCGGCTGAAGCTTTCTTT
CASSLAAEAFF
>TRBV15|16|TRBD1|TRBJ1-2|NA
TGTGCCACCAGCCGGACAGGGGGCAAAGCTAACTATGGCTACACCTTC
CATSRTGGKANYGYTF
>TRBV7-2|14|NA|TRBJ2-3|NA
TGTGCCAGCAGCTTAATCCTCGGCACAGATACGCAGTATTTT
CASSLILGTDTQYF
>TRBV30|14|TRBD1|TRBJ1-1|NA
TGTGCCTGGAGTCAAGGGGGCCGGTACACTGAAGCTTTCTTT
CAWSQGGRYTEAFF
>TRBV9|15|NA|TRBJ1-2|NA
TGTGCCAGCAGCGTAGGGGGAGGCTCGAACTATGGCTACACCTTC
CASSVGGGSNYGYTF